This T cell receptor (beta chain) was retrieved from a study of monozygotic twins with inflammatory bowel disease. Study findings and constraints: Nothing supported a single strong signal or clonotype that was associated with IBD.

Comments on this clonotype: Its antigen is undetermined.

This CDR3 has 20 amino acids. The authors used 3,000 to 3,500 ng of total RNA per TCR library. Nested PCRs (approximately 17 and 9 cycles, two total) were applied to TCRalpha and TCRbeta cDNA. Following a re-call of the 5' RACE reads, TCRdb has one entry per CDR3 protein and lacks DNA. Its listing shows some 300,000 distinct CDR3 sequences. Material for sequencing was blood. This clonotype was obtained from a human donor with ulcerative colitis or Crohn's disease, or a healthy co-twin of an affected twin (not recorded which). The rearrangement joins TRBV23-1 to TRBJ2-2; TCRdb lists TRBD1, though no DNA is available to test this call. TRBV23-1 counts as an open reading frame of uncertain function. The CDR3: CASSQLPRPDSLTGAGELFF.